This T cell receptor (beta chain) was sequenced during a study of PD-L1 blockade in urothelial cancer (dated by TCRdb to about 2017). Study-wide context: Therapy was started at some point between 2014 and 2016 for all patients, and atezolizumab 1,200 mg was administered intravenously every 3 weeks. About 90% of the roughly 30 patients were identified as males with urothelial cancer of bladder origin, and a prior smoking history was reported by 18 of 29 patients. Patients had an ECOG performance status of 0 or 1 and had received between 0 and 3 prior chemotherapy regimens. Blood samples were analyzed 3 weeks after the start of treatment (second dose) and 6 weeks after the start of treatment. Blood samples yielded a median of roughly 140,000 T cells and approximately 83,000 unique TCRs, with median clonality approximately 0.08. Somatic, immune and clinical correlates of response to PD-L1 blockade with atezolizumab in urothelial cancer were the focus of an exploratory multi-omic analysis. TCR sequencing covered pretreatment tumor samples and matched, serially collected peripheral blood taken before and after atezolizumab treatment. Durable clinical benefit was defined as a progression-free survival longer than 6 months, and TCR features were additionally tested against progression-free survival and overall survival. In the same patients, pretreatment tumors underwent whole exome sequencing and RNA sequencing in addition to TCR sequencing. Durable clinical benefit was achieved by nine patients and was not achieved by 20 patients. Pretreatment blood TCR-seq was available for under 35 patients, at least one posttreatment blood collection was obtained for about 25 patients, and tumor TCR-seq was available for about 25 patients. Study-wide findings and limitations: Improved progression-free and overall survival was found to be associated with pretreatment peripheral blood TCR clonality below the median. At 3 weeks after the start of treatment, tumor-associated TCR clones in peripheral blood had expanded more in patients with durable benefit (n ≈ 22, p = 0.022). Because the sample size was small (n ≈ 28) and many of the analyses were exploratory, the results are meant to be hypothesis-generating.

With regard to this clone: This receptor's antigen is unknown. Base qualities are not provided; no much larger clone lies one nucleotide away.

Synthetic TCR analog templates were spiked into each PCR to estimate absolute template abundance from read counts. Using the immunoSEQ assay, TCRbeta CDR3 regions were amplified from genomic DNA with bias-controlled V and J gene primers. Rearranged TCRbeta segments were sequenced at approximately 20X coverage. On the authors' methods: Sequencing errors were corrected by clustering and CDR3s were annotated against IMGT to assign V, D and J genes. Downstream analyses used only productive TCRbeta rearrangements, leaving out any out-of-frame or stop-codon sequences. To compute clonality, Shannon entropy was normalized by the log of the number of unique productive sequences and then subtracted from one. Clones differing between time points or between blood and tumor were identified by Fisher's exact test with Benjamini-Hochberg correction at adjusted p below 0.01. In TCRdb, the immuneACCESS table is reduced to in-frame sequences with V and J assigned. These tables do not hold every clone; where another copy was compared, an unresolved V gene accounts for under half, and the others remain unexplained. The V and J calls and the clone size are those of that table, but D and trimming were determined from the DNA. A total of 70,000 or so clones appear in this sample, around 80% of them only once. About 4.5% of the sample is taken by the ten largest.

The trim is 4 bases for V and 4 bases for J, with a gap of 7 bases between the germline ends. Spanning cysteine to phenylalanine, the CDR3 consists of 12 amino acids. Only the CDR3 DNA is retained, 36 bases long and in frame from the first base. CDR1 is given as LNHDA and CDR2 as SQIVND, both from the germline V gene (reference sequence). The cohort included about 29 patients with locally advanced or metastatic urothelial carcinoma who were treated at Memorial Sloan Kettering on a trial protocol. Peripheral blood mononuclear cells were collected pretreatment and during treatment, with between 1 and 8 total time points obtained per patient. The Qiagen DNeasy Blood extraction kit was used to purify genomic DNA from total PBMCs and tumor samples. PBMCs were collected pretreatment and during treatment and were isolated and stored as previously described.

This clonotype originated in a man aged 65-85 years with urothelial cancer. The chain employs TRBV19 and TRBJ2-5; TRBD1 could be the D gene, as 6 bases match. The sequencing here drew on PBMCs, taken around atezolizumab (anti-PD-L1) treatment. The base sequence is TGTGCCAGTAGTAGGGACACAGAGACCCAGTACTTC. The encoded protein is CASSRDTETQYF.